These 7 T cell receptor beta chains share one sample of origin, sequenced in a study of early T cells in non-severe SARS-CoV-2 infection. TCRdb recomputed calls from the 5' RACE reads with MiXCR, one row per CDR3 protein. The data contain over 15,000 distinct CDR3 sequences, around 5.1% of them seen just once; the ten biggest clones take up roughly 6.3%. Sequences were obtained from whole blood. The receptors originated from an adult who was a healthcare worker with PCR-confirmed SARS-CoV-2 infection or an uninfected control (not recorded which).

This clonotype showed up many times. The chain carries TRBV5-4 and TRBJ1-1; weak D call: TRBD1 (5 bases). The CDR3 length is 15 residues. Germline CDR1 SGHNT, CDR2 YYREEE (reference sequence). Trimming removed 2 bases from V and 6 bases from J, with 17 bases in between. CDR3 nucleotides: TGTGCCAGCAGCTTTTTGGGGGTTGGTTTCGCTGAAGCTTTCTTT. Translation: CASSFLGVGFAEAFF.

The table lists this clonotype with many counts. The chain carries TRBV4-3 and TRBJ1-2; the D is unclear. Per the germline V gene, CDR1 is LGHNA and CDR2 is YSLEER. The germline V and J ends were trimmed by 0 bases and 8 bases, with 13 bases remaining between them. The CDR3 contains 14 residues. CDR3 DNA sequence: TGCGCCAGCAGCCAAGATGAGTTTTACGACGGCTACACCTTC. Translating gives CASSQDEFYDGYTF.

In this sample, this clonotype turned up many times. This chain joins TRBV7-8 and TRBJ2-3; 9 nucleotides agree with TRBD2. The junction had 14 bases not matched to a gene; V was cut back by 5 bases and J by 5 bases. The CDR3 has 17 amino acids. The V gene's germline CDR1 is SGHVS and CDR2 FQNEAQ. The DNA of the CDR3 is TGTGCCAGCAGCGATCCCGTGATAGCGGGAGTTAGAGATACGCAGTATTTT. It encodes CASSDPVIAGVRDTQYF.

There are a few counts of this clonotype. The chain joins TRBV29-1 to TRBJ1-2; no clear D. Between the trimmed V and J ends, which lost 4 bases and 6 bases, there was a span of 18 bases. Germline V gene lookup returns CDR1 SQVTM and CDR2 ANQGSEA. The CDR3 is made up of 14 amino acids. CDR3 DNA sequence: TGCAGCGTTGGAGACACACTTTTTAGTAATGGCTACACCTTC. It encodes CSVGDTLFSNGYTF.

V usage is TRBV20-1 and J usage is TRBJ2-1; TRBD2 is a possible D gene (5 bases). V lost 3 bases and J 7 bases, leaving 19 bases between the germline ends. The CDR3 extends over 15 amino acids. The germline CDR1 and CDR2 sequences are DFQATT and SNEGSKA (reference sequence). CDR3 loop: CSASPGLIPDNEQFF. The DNA of the CDR3 is TGCAGTGCTAGCCCCGGACTGATTCCTGATAATGAGCAGTTCTTC.

This clonotype qualifies as medium-sized (0.01 to 0.1%). CDR3 coding DNA: TGTGCCAGCAGCAAAAGCGGGAACTACAATGAGCAGTTCTTC. It translates to CASSKSGNYNEQFF. The chain carries TRBV11-1 and TRBJ2-1; 7 bases match TRBD2. The CDR3 has 14 residues. J gave up 3 bases and V 5 bases, and 4 bases lay outside the gene matches. Germline CDR1 reads SGHAT; CDR2 reads FQDESV (reference sequence). Looking up the rest from reference TRBV11-1 and TRBJ2-1 gives the full variable domain: EAEVAQSPRYKITEKSQAVAFWCDPISGHATLYWYRQILGQGPELLVQFQDESVVDDSQLPKDRFSAERLKGVDSTLKIQPAELGDSAMYLCASSKSGNYNEQFFGPGTRLTVL.

By proportion, this clonotype is medium-sized. Mismatch with germline at one junction end may stem from a read error. The chain joins TRBV9 to TRBJ2-5, with 10 bases aligning to TRBD2. Germline V gene sequence: CDR1 SGDLS, CDR2 YYNGEE. The CDR3 has 16 amino acids. The DNA for the CDR3 is TGTGCCAGCAGTGTAGCTAGCGGGGGTCAGGGAGAGACCCAGTACTTC. Translating gives CASSVASGGQGETQYF.